The sequence of this T cell receptor beta chain was determined in a study of T cell changes during pregnancy in multiple sclerosis. TCRdb keeps only in-frame clones here, not all; method: immunoSEQ multiplex PCR. This sample carries approximately 60,000 clones, around 92% of them seen once, and the ten largest clones take 0.15% to 0.2%. The germline V and J ends were trimmed by 0 bases and 13 bases, with 12 bases remaining between them. The germline V gene encodes CDR1 SNHLY and CDR2 FYNNEI. The CDR3 runs 12 residues. Sequenced material: CD4+ T cells from peripheral blood mononuclear cells, taken in the second trimester of pregnancy. The rearrangement links TRBV2 to TRBJ2-5; D is undetermined. The clonotype was recovered from a female donor with multiple sclerosis, enrolled in a pregnancy study. In DNA form, the CDR3 reads TGTGCCAGCAGTGAAGCGCCAGTGATTGCGTACTTC. Amino acids: CASSEAPVIAYF. Full variable domain (outside the CDR3, taken from reference TRBV2 and TRBJ2-5): EPEVTQTPSHQVTQMGQEVILRCVPISNHLYFYWYRQILGQKVEFLVSFYNNEISEKSEIFDDQFSVERPDGSNFTLKIRSTKLEDSAMYFCASSEAPVIAYFGPGTRLLVL.